The following is a T cell receptor beta chain sequence with its context. This sample was included in a study of blood T cell repertoires in COVID-19. In the study overall: Samples came from the United States, Italy and Spain, spanning acute and convalescent COVID-19. PBMCs, B-cell-depleted T cells, or T cells were the source of the cDNA or gDNA that made up the material.

Trimming removed 4 bases from V and 1 base from J, with 14 bases in between. The CDR3 length is 15 residues. Germline V gene lookup returns CDR1 SGHRS and CDR2 YFSETQ. Original data processing: Amplification with reference gene primers provided the estimates of nucleated cell counts. Profiled with immunoSEQ multiplex PCR; TCRdb holds only in-frame clones, not every one. V, J and clone size are those of that table, while D and trimming were read from the DNA. The table has about 290,000 clones, around four fifths seen once; the top ten hold around 4.5%. V is TRBV5-1 and J is TRBJ1-1; D possibly corresponds to TRBD1 (5 bases). Sequenced input: peripheral blood. The sequence derives from a woman aged 45-60 years with active or convalescent COVID-19. The CDR3 coding sequence is TGCGCCAGCAGCCCGGGGGGGACGGCGAACACTGAAGCTTTCTTT. Translated: CASSPGGTANTEAFF.